Each of the 9 T cell receptor beta chains below was sequenced from the same sample in a study of blood T cell repertoires in COVID-19. Using immunoSEQ multiplex PCR, the repertoire was profiled, and TCRdb retains in-frame clones only, with some absent. The sample holds tens of thousands of clones, around 86% seen once. The sequenced sample was peripheral blood. The receptor set was obtained from a human donor in a cohort sampled during active COVID-19.

This chain links TRBV1 with TRBJ2-7; the table assigns TRBD2, which was not confirmed against the DNA. TRBV1 is listed as a pseudogene. The CDR3 length is 14 residues. The CDR3 DNA reads as TGCACCAGCAGCCAAGAACAGCGGGAGAACGAGCAGTACTTC. It codes for CTSSQEQRENEQYF.

The DNA of the CDR3 is TGCGCCAGCAGCTTGTCAGAAGCGGGAGGGATCGATGAGCAGTTCTTC. It codes for CASSLSEAGGIDEQFF. The rearrangement links TRBV5-1 to TRBJ2-1, with 10 nucleotides matching TRBD2. Germline V gives CDR1 SGHRS, CDR2 YFSETQ. The V segment lost 1 base and the J segment 8 bases; nucleotides outside the gene matches: 9. The CDR3 has 16 amino acids.

Only one count was recorded for this clone. The CDR3 is CASGRAQAETQYF. The CDR3 DNA reads as TGTGCCAGCGGTCGCGCTCAGGCGGAGACCCAGTACTTC. The genes are TRBV7-2 and TRBJ2-5; no reliable D call. Deletions cut 8 bases from V and 5 bases from J, with 15 bases between. From germline, CDR1 is SGHTA and CDR2 FQGNSA. The CDR3 is 13 amino acids.

The genes are TRBV10-2 and TRBJ2-1, with 7 positions matching TRBD1. The germline gives CDR1 WSHSY, CDR2 SAAADI. The ends lost 6 bases at V and 0 bases at J; junction bases unmatched: 5. There are 15 residues in the CDR3. Here the CDR3 reads CASRVRGSSYNEQFF. The CDR3 coding sequence is TGCGCCAGCAGAGTCAGGGGGAGCTCCTACAATGAGCAGTTCTTC.

The chain's CDR3 is CASSLATGKGEAFF. The DNA of the CDR3 is TGCGCCAGCAGCTTGGCGACAGGGAAGGGTGAAGCTTTCTTT. The V and J genes are TRBV5-1 and TRBJ1-1, with 7 positions matching TRBD1. The CDR3 covers 14 residues. The trim removed 0 bases at V and 7 bases at J, leaving 6 bases unmatched. Germline V lookup: CDR1 SGHRS, CDR2 YFSETQ.

This chain joins TRBV12-5 and TRBJ1-1, with TRBD1 as a possible D gene (6 bases). V was pared by 1 base and J by 0 bases, with 9 bases between. The CDR3 spans 15 residues. Per germline, CDR1 LGHNT and CDR2 FRNRAP. CDR3 bases: TGTGCTAGTGGTTTGGGTGGGGGCGTGAACACTGAAGCTTTCTTT. It yields the protein CASGLGGGVNTEAFF.

This clone occurred once. The J gene is TRBJ1-4, the V gene TRBV5-6, with 7 bases identical to TRBD1. V lost 1 base to trimming and J lost 7 bases; unmatched junction nucleotides: 4. The CDR3 length is 14 residues. The germline gives CDR1 SGHDT, CDR2 YYEEEE. DNA of the CDR3: TGTGCCAGCAGCTTGAAGGGGGCTGGTGAAAAACTGTTTTTT. It translates to CASSLKGAGEKLFF.

In this sample, this clone turned up a few times. V usage is TRBV29-1 and J usage is TRBJ2-1; D is possibly TRBD1 (6 bases). V was trimmed by 0 bases and J by 12 bases, leaving 18 bases between them. Germline CDR1 is SQVTM and CDR2 is ANQGSEA. The CDR3 extends over 14 amino acids. The CDR3, as DNA: TGCAGCGTTGAAGACGGCGGCAGGGGCCGGGGGCAGTTCTTC. Amino acid sequence: CSVEDGGRGRGQFF.

CDR3 DNA: TGTGCCATCAGAGACTCTACAGGGAACACCGGGGAGCTGTTTTTT. Protein product: CAIRDSTGNTGELFF. The rearrangement joins TRBV10-3 to TRBJ2-2; perhaps TRBD1 as D (5 bases). The germline V gene has CDR1 ENHRY and CDR2 SYGVKD. The CDR3 spans 15 residues. V gave up 6 bases and J gave up 1 base, with 12 bases separating them.